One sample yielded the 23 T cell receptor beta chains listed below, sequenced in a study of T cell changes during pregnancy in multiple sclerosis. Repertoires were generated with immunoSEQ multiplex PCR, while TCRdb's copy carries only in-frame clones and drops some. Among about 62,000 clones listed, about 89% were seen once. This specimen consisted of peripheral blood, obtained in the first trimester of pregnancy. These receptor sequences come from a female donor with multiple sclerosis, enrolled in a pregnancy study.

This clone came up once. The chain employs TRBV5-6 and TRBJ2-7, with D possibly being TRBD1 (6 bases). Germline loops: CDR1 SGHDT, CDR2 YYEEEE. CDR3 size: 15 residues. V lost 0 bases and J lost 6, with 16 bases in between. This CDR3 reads CASSLGDMGPSEQYF. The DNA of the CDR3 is TGTGCCAGCAGCTTGGGGGACATGGGCCCCTCCGAGCAGTACTTC.

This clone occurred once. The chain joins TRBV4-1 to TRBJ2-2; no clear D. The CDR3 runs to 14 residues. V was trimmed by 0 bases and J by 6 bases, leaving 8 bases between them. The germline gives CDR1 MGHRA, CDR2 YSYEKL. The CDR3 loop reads CASSQDLIAGELFF. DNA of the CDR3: TGCGCCAGCAGCCAAGATCTTATTGCCGGGGAGCTGTTTTTT.

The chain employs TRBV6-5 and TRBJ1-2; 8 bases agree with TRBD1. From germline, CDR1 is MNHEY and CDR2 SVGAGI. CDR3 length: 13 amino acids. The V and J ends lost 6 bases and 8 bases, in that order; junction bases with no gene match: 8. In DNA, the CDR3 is TGTGCCAGCAGAGAGGACAGGGCCGGAGGCTACACCTTC. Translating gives CASREDRAGGYTF.

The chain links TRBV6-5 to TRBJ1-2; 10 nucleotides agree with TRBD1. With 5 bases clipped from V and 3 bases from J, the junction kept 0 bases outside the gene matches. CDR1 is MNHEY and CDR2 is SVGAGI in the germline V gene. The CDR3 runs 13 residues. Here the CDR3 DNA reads TGTGCCAGCAGTGGACAGGGGGACTATGGCTACACCTTC. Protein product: CASSGQGDYGYTF.

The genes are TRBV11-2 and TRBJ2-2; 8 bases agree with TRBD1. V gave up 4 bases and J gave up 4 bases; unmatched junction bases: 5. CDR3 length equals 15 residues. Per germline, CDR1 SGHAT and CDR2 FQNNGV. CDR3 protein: CASSSLQGVTGELFF. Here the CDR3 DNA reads TGTGCCAGCAGCTCACTACAGGGGGTCACCGGGGAGCTGTTTTTT.

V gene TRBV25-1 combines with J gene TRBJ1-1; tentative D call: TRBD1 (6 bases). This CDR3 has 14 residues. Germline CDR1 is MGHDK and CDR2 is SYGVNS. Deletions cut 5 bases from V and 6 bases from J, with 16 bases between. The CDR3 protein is CASSPQGRSAEAFF. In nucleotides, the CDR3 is TGTGCCAGCAGTCCACAGGGTCGGAGCGCTGAAGCTTTCTTT. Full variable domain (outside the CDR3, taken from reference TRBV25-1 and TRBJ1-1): EADIYQTPRYLVIGTGKKITLECSQTMGHDKMYWYQQDPGMELHLIHYSYGVNSTEKGDLSSESTVSRIRTEHFPLTLESARPSHTSQYLCASSPQGRSAEAFFGQGTRLTVV.

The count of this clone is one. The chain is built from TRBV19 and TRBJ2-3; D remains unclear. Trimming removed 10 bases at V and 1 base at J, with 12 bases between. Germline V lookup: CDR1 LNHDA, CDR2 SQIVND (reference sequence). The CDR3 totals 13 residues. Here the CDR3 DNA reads TGTGCCACTATAAGCGTTGGCACAGATACGCAGTATTTT. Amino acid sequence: CATISVGTDTQYF.

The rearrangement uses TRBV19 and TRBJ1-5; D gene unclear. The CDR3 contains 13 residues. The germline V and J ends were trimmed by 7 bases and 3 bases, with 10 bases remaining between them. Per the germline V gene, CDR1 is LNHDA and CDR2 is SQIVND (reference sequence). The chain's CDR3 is CASISAFNQPQHF. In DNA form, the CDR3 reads TGTGCCAGTATCTCTGCGTTCAATCAGCCCCAGCATTTT.

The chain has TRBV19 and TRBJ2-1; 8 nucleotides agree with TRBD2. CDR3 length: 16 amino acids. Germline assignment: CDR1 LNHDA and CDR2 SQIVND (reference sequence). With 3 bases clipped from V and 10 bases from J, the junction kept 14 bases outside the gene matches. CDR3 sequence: CASSIPASGRALEQFF. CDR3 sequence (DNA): TGTGCCAGTAGTATTCCGGCTAGCGGGCGTGCTCTGGAGCAGTTCTTC.

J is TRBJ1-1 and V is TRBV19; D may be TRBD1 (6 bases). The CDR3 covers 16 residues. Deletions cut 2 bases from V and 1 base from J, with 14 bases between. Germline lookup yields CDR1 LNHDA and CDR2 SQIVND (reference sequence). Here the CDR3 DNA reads TGTGCCAGTAGTATAAACAGGGTGGACCGGAACACTGAAGCTTTCTTT. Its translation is CASSINRVDRNTEAFF.

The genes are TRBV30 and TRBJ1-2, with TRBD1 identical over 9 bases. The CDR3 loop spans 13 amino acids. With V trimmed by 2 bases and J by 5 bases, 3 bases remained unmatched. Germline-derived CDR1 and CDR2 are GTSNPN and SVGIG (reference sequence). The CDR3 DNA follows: TGTGCCTGGAGTCACGGACAGGGGTATGGCTACACCTTC. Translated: CAWSHGQGYGYTF.

The CDR3 nucleotides read TGTGCCAGCAGCTTAGGTATCGTTGGGCTGCAAGAGACCCAGTACTTC. Translated: CASSLGIVGLQETQYF. The chain recombines TRBV7-9 with TRBJ2-5; D unclear. Germline V lookup: CDR1 SEHNR, CDR2 FQNEAQ (reference sequence). Trimming stripped 1 base from V and 2 bases from J, with 14 bases between. The CDR3 has 16 residues.

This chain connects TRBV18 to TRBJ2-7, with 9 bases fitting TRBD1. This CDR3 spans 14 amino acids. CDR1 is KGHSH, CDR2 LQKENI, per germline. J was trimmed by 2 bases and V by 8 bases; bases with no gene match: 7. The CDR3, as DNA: TGTGCCAGCCGGGACAGGGCCGAGGCCTACGAGCAGTACTTC. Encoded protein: CASRDRAEAYEQYF.

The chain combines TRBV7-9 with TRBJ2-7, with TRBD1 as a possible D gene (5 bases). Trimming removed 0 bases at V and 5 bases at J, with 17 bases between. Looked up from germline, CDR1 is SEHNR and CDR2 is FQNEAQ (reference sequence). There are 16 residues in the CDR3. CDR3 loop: CASSLALGAGSHEQYF. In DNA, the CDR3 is TGTGCCAGCAGCTTAGCGTTAGGGGCCGGTTCCCACGAGCAGTACTTC.

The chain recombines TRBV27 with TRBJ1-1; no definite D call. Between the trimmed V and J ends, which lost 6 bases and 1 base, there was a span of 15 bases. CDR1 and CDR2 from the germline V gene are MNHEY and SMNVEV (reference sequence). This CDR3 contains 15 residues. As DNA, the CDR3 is TGTGCCAGCAGACTAACGACGGAGCCGAACACTGAAGCTTTCTTT. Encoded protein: CASRLTTEPNTEAFF.

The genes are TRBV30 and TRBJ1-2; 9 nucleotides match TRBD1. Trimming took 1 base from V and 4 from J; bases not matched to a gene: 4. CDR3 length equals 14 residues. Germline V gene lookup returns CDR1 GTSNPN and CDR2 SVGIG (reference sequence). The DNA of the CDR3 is TGTGCCTGGAGTGGACGGGACAGGGCCTATGGCTACACCTTC. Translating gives CAWSGRDRAYGYTF. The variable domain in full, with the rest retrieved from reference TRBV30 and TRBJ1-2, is SQTIHQWPATLVQPVGSPLSLECTVEGTSNPNLYWYRQAAGRGLQLLFYSVGIGQISSEVPQNLSASRPQDRQFILSSKKLLLSDSGFYLCAWSGRDRAYGYTFGSGTRLTVV.

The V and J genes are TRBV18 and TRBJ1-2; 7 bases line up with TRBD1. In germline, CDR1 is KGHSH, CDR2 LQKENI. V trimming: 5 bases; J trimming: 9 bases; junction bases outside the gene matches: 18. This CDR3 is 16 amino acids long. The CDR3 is CASSTGTAGKGDSYTF. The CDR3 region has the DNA TGTGCCAGCTCAACAGGGACAGCCGGGAAGGGCGATAGCTACACCTTC. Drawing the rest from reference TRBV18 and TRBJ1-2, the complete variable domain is NAGVMQNPRHLVRRRGQEARLRCSPMKGHSHVYWYRQLPEEGLKFMVYLQKENIIDESGMPKERFSAEFPKEGPSILRIQQVVRGDSAAYFCASSTGTAGKGDSYTFGSGTRLTVV.

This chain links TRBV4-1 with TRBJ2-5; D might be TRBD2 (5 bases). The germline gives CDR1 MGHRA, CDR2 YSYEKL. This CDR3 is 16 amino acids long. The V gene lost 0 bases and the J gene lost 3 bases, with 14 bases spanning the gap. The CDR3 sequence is CASSQDLALVEETQYF. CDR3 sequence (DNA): TGCGCCAGCAGCCAAGATCTAGCACTAGTAGAAGAGACCCAGTACTTC.

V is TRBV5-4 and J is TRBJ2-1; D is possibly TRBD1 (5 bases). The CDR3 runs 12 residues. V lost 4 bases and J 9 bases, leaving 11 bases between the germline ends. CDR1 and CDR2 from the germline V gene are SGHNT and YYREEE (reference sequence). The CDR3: CASSNDRSEQFF. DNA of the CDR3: TGTGCCAGCAGCAATGACAGAAGTGAGCAGTTCTTC.

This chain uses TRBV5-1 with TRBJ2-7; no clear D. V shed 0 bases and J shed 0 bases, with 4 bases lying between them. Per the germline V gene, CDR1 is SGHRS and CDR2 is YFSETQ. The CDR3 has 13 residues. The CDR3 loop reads CASSLGASYEQYF. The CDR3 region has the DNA TGCGCCAGCAGCTTGGGCGCCTCCTACGAGCAGTACTTC.

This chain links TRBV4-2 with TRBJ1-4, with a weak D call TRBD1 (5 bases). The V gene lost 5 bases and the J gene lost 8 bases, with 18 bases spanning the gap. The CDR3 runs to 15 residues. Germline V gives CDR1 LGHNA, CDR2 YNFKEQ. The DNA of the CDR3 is TGTGCCAGCAGCTACCGCAGGGCGGAAGGAGAAAAACTGTTTTTT. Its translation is CASSYRRAEGEKLFF.

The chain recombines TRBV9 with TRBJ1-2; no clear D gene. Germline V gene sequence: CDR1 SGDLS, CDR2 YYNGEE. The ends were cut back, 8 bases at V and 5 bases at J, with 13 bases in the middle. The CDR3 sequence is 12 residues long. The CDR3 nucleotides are TGTGCCAGTGGAGGGATAGGGTATGGCTACACCTTC. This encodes CASGGIGYGYTF.

CDR3 coding DNA: TGTGCCAGCAGTTACTCTGTCAGGTACAATGAGCAGTTCTTC. It codes for CASSYSVRYNEQFF. J is TRBJ2-1 and V is TRBV6-5; no reliable D call. Trimming took off 0 bases at V and 4 bases at J, with 7 bases between the two ends. The CDR3 covers 14 residues. Germline lookup yields CDR1 MNHEY and CDR2 SVGAGI.